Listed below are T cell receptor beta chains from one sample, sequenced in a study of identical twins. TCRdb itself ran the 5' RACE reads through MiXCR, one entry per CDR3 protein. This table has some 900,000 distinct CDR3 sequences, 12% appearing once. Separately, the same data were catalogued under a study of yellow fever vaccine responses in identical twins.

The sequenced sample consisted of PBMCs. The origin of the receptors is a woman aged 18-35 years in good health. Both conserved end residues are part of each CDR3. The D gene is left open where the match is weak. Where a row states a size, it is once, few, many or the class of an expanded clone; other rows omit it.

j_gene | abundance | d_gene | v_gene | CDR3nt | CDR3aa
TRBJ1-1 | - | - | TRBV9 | TGTGCCAGCAGCGACTGGACCCACACTGAAGCTTTCTTT | CASSDWTHTEAFF
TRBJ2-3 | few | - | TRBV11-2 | TGTGCCAGCAGCTTAGGACTAGTCCCACCCACAGATACGCAGTATTTT | CASSLGLVPPTDTQYF
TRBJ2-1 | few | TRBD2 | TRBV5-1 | TGCGCCAGCAGCGCGGTCGTGACTAGCGGGGCGTACAATGAGCAGTTCTTC | CASSAVVTSGAYNEQFF
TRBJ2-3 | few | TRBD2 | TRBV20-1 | TGCAGTGCTAGAGAAGTCCTAGCGGGGGTTGGAGATACGCAGTATTTT | CSAREVLAGVGDTQYF
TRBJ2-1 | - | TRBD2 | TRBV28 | TGTGCCAGCAGTTTTAGCGGGCACTACAATGAGCAGTTCTTC | CASSFSGHYNEQFF
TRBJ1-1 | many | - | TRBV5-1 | TGCGCCAGCAGCTTGGGGTCAGCGAACACTGAAGCTTTCTTT | CASSLGSANTEAFF
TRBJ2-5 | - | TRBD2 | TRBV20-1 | TGCAGTGCTAGAGAACCCGGGGGGGGGCGAGAGACCCAGTACTTC | CSAREPGGGRETQYF
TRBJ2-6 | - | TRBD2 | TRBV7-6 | TGTGCCAGCAGCTTAGTTTATAAGCGGGAGGGCCCTCATGGGGCCAACGTCCTGACTTTC | CASSLVYKREGPHGANVLTF
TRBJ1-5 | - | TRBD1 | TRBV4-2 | TGTGCCAGCAGCCAAGAGCCAGACAGGGGGGTTCAGCCCCAGCATTTT | CASSQEPDRGVQPQHF
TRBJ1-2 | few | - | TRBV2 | TGTGCCAGCAGTGTGGAGGAGCCAAACTATGGCTACACCTTC | CASSVEEPNYGYTF
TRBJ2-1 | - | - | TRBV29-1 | TGCAGCGATGGGTTTTTAGGTAGTGAGCAGTTCTTC | CSDGFLGSEQFF
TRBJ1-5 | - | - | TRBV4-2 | TGTGCCAGCAGCCAAGAGAGCAGGAGGAGCAATCAGCCCCAGCATTTT | CASSQESRRSNQPQHF
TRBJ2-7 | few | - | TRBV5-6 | TGTGCCAGCAGCTTACGGATACGCTACGAGCAGTACTTC | CASSLRIRYEQYF
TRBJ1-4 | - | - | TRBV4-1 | TGCGCCAGCAGCCAAGTAGAGACCTATAATGAAAAACTGTTTTTT | CASSQVETYNEKLFF
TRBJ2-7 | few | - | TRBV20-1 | TGCAGTGCTACCAGGTTGTACGAGCAGTACTTC | CSATRLYEQYF
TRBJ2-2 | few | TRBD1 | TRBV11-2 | TGTGCCAGCAGCTTCCGGACAGGGGGGCCCGGGGAGCTGTTTTTT | CASSFRTGGPGELFF
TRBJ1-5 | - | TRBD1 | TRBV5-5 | TGTGCCAGCAGCCAGACAGGGAATAACAATCAGCCCCAGCATTTT | CASSQTGNNNQPQHF
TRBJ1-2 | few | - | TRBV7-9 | TGTGCCAGCAGCTTAGCCTACACAGACCGATCCTATGGCTACACCTTC | CASSLAYTDRSYGYTF
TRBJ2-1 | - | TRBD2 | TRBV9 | TGTGCCAGCAGCGTAGTCACTAGCGGCAACAATGAGCAGTTCTTC | CASSVVTSGNNEQFF
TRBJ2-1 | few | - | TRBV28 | TGTGCCAGCAGTTTCCATAATGGGGGGAATGAGCAGTTCTTC | CASSFHNGGNEQFF
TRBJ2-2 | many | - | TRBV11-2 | TGTGCCAGCAGCTTAGCTCTAGCCTCCGGGGAGCTGTTTTTT | CASSLALASGELFF
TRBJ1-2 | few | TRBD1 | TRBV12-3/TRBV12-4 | TGTGCCAGCAGGATAACAGGGGTCTATGGCTACACCTTC | CASRITGVYGYTF
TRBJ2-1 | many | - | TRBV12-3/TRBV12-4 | TGTGCCGGCCACACCACCGAGGAGTTCTTC | CAGHTTEEFF
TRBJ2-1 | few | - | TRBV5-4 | TGTGCCAGCAGACAAATTGGCGGTGAGCAGTTCTTC | CASRQIGGEQFF
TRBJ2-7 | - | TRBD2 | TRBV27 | TGTGCCAGCAGACCCAAGCTAGCGGGAGCGCCCTACGAGCAGTACTTC | CASRPKLAGAPYEQYF
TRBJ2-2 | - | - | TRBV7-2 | TGTGCCAGCAGGCCAGTAGGAGGCACCGGGGAGCTGTTTTTT | CASRPVGGTGELFF
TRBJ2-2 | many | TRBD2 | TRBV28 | TGTGCCAGCAGTTCTTTGGTAGCGGGATCCGGGGAGCTGTTTTTT | CASSSLVAGSGELFF
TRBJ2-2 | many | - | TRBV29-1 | TGCAGCGTTGAAAAGGGGCTTGGCGGGGAGCTGTTTTTT | CSVEKGLGGELFF
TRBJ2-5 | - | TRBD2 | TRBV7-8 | TGTGCCAGCAGCTTAAATAGCGGGGGGGCGTTAGAGACCCAGTACTTC | CASSLNSGGALETQYF
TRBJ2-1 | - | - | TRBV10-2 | TGCGCCAGCACCAAGGCCGGGGAGAGAAATGAGCAGTTCTTC | CASTKAGERNEQFF
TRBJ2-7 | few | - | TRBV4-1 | TGCGCCAGCAGCCAAGATGACTTCGCGAGGGGGCAGTACTTC | CASSQDDFARGQYF
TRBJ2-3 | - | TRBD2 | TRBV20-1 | TGCAGTGCGTGGACTAGCGGGGGGTCCATGGTCGATGATACGCAGTATTTT | CSAWTSGGSMVDDTQYF
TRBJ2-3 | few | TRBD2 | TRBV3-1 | TGTGCCAGCAGCCCCCCGACTAGCGGGCTAGGCACAGATACGCAGTATTTT | CASSPPTSGLGTDTQYF
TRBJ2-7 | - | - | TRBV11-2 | TGTGCCAGCAGCTCTAGGTTTGGGCAGGGGAGCGAGCAGTACTTC | CASSSRFGQGSEQYF
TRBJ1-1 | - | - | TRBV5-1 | TGCGCCAGCAGCTTTTGGCCAGAAATGAACACTGAAGCTTTCTTT | CASSFWPEMNTEAFF
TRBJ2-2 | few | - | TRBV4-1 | TGCGCCAGCAGCCACGGGGAATTACGAACCGGGGAGCTGTTTTTT | CASSHGELRTGELFF
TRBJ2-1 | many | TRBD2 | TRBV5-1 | TGCGCCAGCCGGGGGGGTGAACCGGGACACCTGGCATACAATGAGCAGTTCTTC | CASRGGEPGHLAYNEQFF
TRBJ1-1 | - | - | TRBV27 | TGTGCCAGCAGAGGTTGGCGGTTGAACACTGAAGCTTTCTTT | CASRGWRLNTEAFF
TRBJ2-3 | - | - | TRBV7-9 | TGTGCCAGCAGTGCCCGGCGAGTCCCAGATACGCAGTATTTT | CASSARRVPDTQYF
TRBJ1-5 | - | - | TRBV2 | TGTGCCAGCAGTGTACAGGGTTGGCAGCCCCAGCATTTT | CASSVQGWQPQHF
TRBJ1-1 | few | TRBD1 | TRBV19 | TGTGCCAGTAGTACCAACCGACAGGGGGTGAACACTGAAGCTTTCTTT | CASSTNRQGVNTEAFF
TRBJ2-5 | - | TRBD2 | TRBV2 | TGTGCCAGCAGCCGACTAGCGCTTTTATCTCTGAGAGAGACCCAGTACTTC | CASSRLALLSLRETQYF
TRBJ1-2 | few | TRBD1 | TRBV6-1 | TGTGCCAGCAGTCCCGGACAGGGCTATTCGGGCTATGGCTACACCTTC | CASSPGQGYSGYGYTF
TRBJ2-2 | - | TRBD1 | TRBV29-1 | TGCAGCGTTCCCCAGGGGGCAGGGATGGCCGGGGAGCTGTTTTTT | CSVPQGAGMAGELFF
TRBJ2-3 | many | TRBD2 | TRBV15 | TGTGCCACCAGCAGAGGAGCGGGGGGGTTCACAGATACGCAGTATTTT | CATSRGAGGFTDTQYF
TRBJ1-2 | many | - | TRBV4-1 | TGCGCCAGCAGCCAAGACAGGGCGGGCTATGGCTACACCTTC | CASSQDRAGYGYTF
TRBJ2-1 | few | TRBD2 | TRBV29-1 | TGCAGCGTCGGGACTATGTACAATGAGCAGTTCTTC | CSVGTMYNEQFF
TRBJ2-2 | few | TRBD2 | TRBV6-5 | TGTGCCAGCAGCTATAGCGGGAGGAGGGTCGTCGGGGAGCTGTTTTTT | CASSYSGRRVVGELFF
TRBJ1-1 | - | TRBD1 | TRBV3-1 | TGTGCCAGCAGCTGGGACAGTGGGGCCACTGAAGCTTTCTTT | CASSWDSGATEAFF